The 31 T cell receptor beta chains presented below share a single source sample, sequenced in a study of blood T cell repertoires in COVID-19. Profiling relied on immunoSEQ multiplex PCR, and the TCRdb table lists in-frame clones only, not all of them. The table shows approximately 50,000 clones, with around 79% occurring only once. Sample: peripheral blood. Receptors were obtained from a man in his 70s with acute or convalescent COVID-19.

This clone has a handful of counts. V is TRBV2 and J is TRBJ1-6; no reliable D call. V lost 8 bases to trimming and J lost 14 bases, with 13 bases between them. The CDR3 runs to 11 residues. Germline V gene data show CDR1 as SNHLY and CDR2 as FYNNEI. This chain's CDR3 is CASPSPSALHF. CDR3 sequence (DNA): TGTGCCAGCCCCTCCCCAAGCGCCCTCCACTTT.

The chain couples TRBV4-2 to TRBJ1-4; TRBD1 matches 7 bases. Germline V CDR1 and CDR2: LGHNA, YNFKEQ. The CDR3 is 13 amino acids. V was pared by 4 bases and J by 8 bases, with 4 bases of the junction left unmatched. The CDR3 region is CASSLRGEEKLFF. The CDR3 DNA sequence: TGTGCCAGCAGCCTCAGGGGGGAGGAAAAACTGTTTTTT.

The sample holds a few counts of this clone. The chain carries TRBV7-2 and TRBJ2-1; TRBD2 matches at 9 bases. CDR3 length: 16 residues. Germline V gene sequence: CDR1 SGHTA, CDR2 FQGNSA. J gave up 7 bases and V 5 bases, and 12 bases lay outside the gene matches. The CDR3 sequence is CASSPQGAGGRNEQFF. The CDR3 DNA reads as TGTGCCAGCAGCCCCCAGGGAGCGGGAGGTCGGAATGAGCAGTTCTTC.

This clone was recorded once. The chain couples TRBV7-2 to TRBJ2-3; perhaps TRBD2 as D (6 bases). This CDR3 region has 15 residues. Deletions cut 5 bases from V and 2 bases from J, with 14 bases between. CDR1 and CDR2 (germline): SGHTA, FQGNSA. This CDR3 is CASSPEGLLTDTQYF. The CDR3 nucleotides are TGTGCCAGCAGCCCAGAGGGACTCCTCACAGATACGCAGTATTTT.

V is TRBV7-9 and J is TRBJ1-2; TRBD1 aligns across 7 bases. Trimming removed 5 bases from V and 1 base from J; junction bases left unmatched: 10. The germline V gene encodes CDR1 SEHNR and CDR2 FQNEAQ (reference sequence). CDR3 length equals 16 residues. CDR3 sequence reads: CASSDSGTAYNYGYTF. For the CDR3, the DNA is TGTGCCAGCAGCGATTCCGGGACAGCGTATAACTATGGCTACACCTTC. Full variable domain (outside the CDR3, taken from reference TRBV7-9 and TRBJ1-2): DTGVSQNPRHKITKRGQNVTFRCDPISEHNRLYWYRQTLGQGPEFLTYFQNEAQLEKSRLLSDRFSAERPKGSFSTLEIQRTEQGDSAMYLCASSDSGTAYNYGYTFGSGTRLTVV.

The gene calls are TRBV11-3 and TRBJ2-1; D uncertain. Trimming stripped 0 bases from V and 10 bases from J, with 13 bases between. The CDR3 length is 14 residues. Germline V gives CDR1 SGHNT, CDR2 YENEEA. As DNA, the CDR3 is TGTGCCAGCAGCTTAGATAGAAGCTTCGGGGAGCAGTTCTTC. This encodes CASSLDRSFGEQFF.

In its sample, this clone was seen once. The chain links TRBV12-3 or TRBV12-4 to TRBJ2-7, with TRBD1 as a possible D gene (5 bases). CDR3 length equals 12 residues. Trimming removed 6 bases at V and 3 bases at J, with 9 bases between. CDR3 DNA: TGTGCCAGCAGCCAGACAGTCTACGAGCAGTACTTC. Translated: CASSQTVYEQYF.

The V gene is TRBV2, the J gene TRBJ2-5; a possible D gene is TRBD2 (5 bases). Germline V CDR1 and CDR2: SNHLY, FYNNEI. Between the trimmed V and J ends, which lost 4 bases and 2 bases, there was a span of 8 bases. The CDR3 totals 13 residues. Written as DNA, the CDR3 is TGTGCCAGCAGTGTGGACTCTCAAGAGACCCAGTACTTC. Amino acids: CASSVDSQETQYF.

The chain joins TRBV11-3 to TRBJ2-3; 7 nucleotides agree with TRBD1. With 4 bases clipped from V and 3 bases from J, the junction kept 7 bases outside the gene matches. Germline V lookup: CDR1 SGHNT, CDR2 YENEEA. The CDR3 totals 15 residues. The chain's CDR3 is CASSSTGVWTDTQYF. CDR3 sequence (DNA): TGTGCCAGCAGCTCAACAGGGGTTTGGACAGATACGCAGTATTTT.

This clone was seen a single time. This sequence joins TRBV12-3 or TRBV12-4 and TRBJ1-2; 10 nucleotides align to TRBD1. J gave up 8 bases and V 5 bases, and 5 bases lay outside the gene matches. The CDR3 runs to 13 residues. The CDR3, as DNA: TGTGCCAGCAGTCCGACAGGGGGCTGGGGCTACACCTTC. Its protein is CASSPTGGWGYTF.

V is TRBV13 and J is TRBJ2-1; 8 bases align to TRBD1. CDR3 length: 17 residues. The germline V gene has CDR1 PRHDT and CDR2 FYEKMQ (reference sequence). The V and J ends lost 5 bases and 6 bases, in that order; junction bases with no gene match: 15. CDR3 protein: CASSAPGQGSWANEQFF. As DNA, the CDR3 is TGTGCCAGCAGCGCACCAGGACAGGGTTCCTGGGCCAATGAGCAGTTCTTC. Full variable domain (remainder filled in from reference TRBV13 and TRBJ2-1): AAGVIQSPRHLIKEKRETATLKCYPIPRHDTVYWYQQGPGQDPQFLISFYEKMQSDKGSIPDRFSAQQFSDYHSELNMSSLELGDSALYFCASSAPGQGSWANEQFFGPGTRLTVL.

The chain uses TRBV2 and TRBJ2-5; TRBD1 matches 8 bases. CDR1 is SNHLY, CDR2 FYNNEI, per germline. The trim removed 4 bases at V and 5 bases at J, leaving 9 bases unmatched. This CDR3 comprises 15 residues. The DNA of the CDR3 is TGTGCCAGCAGTGCCCGACAGGGGCGCCGGGAGACCCAGTACTTC. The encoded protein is CASSARQGRRETQYF.

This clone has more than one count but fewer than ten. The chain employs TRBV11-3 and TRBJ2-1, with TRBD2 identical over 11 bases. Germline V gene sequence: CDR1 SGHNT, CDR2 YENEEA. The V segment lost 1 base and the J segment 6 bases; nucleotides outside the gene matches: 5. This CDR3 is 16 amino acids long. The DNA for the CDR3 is TGTGCCAGCAGCTTAGGGGATAGCGGGGGGGCCAATGAGCAGTTCTTC. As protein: CASSLGDSGGANEQFF.

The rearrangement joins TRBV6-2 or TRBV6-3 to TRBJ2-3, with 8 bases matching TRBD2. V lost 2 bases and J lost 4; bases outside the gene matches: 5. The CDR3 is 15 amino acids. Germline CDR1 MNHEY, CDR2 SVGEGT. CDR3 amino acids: CASSYREGLADTQYF. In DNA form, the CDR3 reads TGTGCCAGCAGTTACCGGGAGGGCCTCGCAGATACGCAGTATTTT.

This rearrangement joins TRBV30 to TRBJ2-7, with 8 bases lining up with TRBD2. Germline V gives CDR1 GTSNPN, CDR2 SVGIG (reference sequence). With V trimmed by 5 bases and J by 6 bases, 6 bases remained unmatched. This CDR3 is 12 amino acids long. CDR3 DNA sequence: TGTGCCTGGGGAGCGGGAGATCGCGAGCAGTACTTC. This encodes CAWGAGDREQYF.

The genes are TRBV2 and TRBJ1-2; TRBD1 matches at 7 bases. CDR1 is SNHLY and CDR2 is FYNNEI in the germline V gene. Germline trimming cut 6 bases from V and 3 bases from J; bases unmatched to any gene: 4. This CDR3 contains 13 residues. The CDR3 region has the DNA TGTGCCAGCAGATCCGGGACAGACTATGGCTACACCTTC. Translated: CASRSGTDYGYTF.

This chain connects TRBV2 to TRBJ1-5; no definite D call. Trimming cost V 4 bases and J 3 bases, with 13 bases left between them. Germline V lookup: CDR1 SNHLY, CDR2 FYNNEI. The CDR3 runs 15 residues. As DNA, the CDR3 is TGTGCCAGCAGTGCGGACGGGGTAGACAATCAGCCCCAGCATTTT. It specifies CASSADGVDNQPQHF.

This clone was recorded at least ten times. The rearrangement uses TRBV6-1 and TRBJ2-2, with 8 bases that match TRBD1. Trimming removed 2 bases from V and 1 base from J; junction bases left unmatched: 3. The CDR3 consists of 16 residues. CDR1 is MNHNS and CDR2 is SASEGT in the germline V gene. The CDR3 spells CASSERTGRNTGELFF. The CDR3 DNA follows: TGTGCCAGCAGTGAACGGACAGGGAGGAACACCGGGGAGCTGTTTTTT.

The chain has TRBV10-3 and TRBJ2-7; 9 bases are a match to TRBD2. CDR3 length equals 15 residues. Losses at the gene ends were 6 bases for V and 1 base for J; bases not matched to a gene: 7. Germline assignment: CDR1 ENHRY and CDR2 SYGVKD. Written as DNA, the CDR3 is TGTGCCATCAGCGGCGAGCGGGGGGTTTCCTACGAGCAGTACTTC. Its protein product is CAISGERGVSYEQYF.

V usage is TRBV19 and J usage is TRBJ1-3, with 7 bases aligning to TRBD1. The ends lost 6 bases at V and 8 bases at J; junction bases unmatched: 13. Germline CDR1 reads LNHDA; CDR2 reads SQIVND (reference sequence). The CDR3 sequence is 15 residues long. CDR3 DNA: TGTGCCAGTAGATACGGACAGGCGGATGGGGACACCATATATTTT. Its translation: CASRYGQADGDTIYF.

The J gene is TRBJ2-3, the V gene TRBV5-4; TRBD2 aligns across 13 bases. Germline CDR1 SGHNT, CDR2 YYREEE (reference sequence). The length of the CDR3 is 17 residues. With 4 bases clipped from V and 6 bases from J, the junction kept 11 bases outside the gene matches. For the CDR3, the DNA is TGTGCCAGCAGCGCCCGACTAGCGGGGGGCTTAAGTGATACGCAGTATTTT. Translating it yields CASSARLAGGLSDTQYF.

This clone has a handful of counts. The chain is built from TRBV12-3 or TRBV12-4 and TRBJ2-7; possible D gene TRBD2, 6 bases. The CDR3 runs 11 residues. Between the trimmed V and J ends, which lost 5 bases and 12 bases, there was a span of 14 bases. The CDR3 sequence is CASSHGGGAYF. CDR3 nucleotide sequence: TGTGCCAGCAGTCACGGGGGAGGTGCGTACTTC.

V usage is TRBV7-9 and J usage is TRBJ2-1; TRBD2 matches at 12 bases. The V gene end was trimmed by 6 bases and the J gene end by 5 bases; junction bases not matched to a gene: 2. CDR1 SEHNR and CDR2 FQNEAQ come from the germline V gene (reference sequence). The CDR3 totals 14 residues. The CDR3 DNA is TGTGCCAGCAGACGGACTAGCGGGGACAATGAGCAGTTCTTC. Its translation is CASRRTSGDNEQFF.

The CDR3 DNA reads TGCGCCAGCAGTTATGCTCCACTATCCTCCTACAATGAGCAGTTCTTC. Its protein is CASSYAPLSSYNEQFF. The chain employs TRBV5-1 and TRBJ2-1, with D unclear. V lost 5 bases to trimming and J lost 0 bases, with 15 bases between them. Germline V gene lookup returns CDR1 SGHRS and CDR2 YFSETQ. CDR3 length equals 16 residues. Variable domain in full (rest from reference TRBV5-1 and TRBJ2-1): KAGVTQTPRYLIKTRGQQVTLSCSPISGHRSVSWYQQTPGQGLQFLFEYFSETQRNKGNFPGRFSGRQFSNSRSEMNVSTLELGDSALYLCASSYAPLSSYNEQFFGPGTRLTVL.

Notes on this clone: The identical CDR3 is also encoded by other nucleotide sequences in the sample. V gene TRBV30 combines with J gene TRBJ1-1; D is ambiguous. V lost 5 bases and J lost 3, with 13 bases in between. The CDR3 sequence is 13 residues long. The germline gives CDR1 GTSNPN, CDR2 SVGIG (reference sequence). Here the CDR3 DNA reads TGTGCCTGGTCGCCGGTTGCGGACACTGAAGCTTTCTTT. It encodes CAWSPVADTEAFF. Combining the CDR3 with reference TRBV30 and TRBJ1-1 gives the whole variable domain SQTIHQWPATLVQPVGSPLSLECTVEGTSNPNLYWYRQAAGRGLQLLFYSVGIGQISSEVPQNLSASRPQDRQFILSSKKLLLSDSGFYLCAWSPVADTEAFFGQGTRLTVV.

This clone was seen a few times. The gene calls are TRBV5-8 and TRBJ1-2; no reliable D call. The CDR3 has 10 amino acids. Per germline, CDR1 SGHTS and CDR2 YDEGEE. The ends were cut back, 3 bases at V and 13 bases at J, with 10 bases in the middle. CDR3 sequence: CASSYYSVTF. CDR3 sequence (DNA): TGTGCCAGCAGCTATTACTCGGTCACCTTC.

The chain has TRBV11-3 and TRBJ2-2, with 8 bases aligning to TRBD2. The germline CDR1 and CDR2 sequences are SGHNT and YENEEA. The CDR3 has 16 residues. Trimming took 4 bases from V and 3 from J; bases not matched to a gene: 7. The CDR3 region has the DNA TGTGCCAGCAGCTATGGAACTAGCGGCTACACCGGGGAGCTGTTTTTT. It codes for CASSYGTSGYTGELFF.

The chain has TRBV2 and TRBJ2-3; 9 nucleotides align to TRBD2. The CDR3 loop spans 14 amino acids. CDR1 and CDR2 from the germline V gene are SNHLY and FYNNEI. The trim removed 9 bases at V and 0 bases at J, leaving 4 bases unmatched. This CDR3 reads CASGLARSTDTQYF. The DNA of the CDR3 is TGTGCCAGTGGACTAGCGAGAAGCACAGATACGCAGTATTTT.

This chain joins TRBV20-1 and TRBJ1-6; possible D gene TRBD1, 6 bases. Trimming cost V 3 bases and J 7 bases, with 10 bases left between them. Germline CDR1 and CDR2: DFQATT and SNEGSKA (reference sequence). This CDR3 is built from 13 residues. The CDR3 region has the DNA TGCAGTGCTAGTCAGGGGCCCAATTCACCCCTCCACTTT. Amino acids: CSASQGPNSPLHF.

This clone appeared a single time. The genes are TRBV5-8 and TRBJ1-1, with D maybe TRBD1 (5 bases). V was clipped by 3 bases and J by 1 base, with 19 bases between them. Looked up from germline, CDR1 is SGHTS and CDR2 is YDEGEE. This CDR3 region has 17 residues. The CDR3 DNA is TGTGCCAGCAGCTCAGGGCCCATAACAATTCGGAACACTGAAGCTTTCTTT. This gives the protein CASSSGPITIRNTEAFF.

CDR3 residues: CASSLTSGRNNEQYF. CDR3 in DNA: TGTGCCAGCAGCTTAACTAGCGGGAGGAACAACGAGCAGTACTTC. This sequence joins TRBV7-2 and TRBJ2-7; 12 bases fit TRBD2. CDR3 length: 15 amino acids. Germline V gene data show CDR1 as SGHTA and CDR2 as FQGNSA. J lost 5 bases, V lost 2 bases, and 4 bases had no gene match. The variable domain in full, completed from reference TRBV7-2 and TRBJ2-7, reads GAGVSQSPSNKVTEKGKDVELRCDPISGHTALYWYRQSLGQGLEFLIYFQGNSAPDKSGLPSDRFSAERTGGSVSTLTIQRTQQEDSAVYLCASSLTSGRNNEQYFGPGTRLTVT.